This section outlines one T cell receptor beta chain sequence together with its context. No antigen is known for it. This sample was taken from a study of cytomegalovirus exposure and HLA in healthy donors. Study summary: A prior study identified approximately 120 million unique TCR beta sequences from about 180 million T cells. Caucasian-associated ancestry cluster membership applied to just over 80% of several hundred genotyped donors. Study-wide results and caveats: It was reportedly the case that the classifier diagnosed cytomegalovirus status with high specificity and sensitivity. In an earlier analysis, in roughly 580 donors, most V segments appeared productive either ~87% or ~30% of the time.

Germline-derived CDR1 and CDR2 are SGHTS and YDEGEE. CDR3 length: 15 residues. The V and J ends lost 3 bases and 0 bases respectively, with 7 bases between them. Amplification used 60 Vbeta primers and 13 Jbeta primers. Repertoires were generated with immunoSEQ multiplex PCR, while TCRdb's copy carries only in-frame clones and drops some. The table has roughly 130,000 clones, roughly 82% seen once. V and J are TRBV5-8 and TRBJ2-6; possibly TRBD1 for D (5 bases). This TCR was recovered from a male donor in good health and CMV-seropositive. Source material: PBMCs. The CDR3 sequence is CASSSTGSGANVLTF. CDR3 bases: TGTGCCAGCAGCTCAACAGGCTCTGGGGCCAACGTCCTGACTTTC.